The 4 T cell receptor beta chains below all came from one sample that was sequenced in a study of metastatic and nonmetastatic thyroid tumors. Thyroid surgery had not been preceded by any treatment in any patient. TCRdb re-called the PCR reads via MiXCR. The repertoire has about 25,000 clones, 20% of them found once; the top ten carry 4% to 5.5%. Sequencing was done on a sample of adjacent normal tissue. The receptors originated from a female donor with papillary thyroid cancer or a benign thyroid nodule (not recorded which). Some clones in this sample may be carry-over from other donors' samples.

This clone came up many times. The rearrangement links TRBV5-1 to TRBJ1-4; 7 bases fit TRBD1. The CDR3 extends over 15 amino acids. V shed 4 bases, J shed 8 bases, and the junction held 11 bases outside the gene matches. Germline assignment: CDR1 SGHRS and CDR2 YFSETQ. In DNA, the CDR3 is TGCGCCAGCAGCCCAACGACAGGGATGCGAGAAAAACTGTTTTTT. Amino acid sequence: CASSPTTGMREKLFF.

By its share, this clone is medium-sized. The chain uses TRBV7-3 and TRBJ2-3; D is possibly TRBD1 (6 bases). Germline-derived CDR1 and CDR2 are SGHTA and FQGTGA. The CDR3 loop spans 14 amino acids. V dropped 3 bases and J dropped 4 bases, with 11 bases sitting between them. CDR3 sequence: CASSFTGSPDTQYF. CDR3 bases: TGTGCCAGCAGCTTCACAGGGAGCCCAGATACGCAGTATTTT.

In its sample, this clone was seen many times. V gene TRBV15 combines with J gene TRBJ2-1; possible D gene TRBD2, 6 bases. V lost 4 bases, J lost 0 bases, and 13 bases lay in between. Germline assignment: CDR1 LNHNV and CDR2 YYDKDF (reference sequence). This CDR3 has 16 amino acids. This chain's CDR3 is CATSNPSASSYNEQFF. DNA for the CDR3: TGTGCCACCAGCAATCCTAGCGCGAGCTCCTACAATGAGCAGTTCTTC.

Remarks on this clone: A read error may be the cause here, since a much bigger clone is one base away. This chain joins TRBV20-1 and TRBJ2-7; tentative D call: TRBD1 (5 bases). Trimming cost V 3 bases and J 2 bases, with 14 bases left between them. CDR1 and CDR2 from the germline V gene are DFQATT and SNEGSKA (reference sequence). The CDR3 consists of 14 residues. CDR3 sequence: CSARGRLATYEQYF. Here the CDR3 DNA reads TGCAGTGCTAGGGGGCGGTTGGCGACCTACGAGCAGTACTTC.